A single sample is the source of the 9 T cell receptor beta chains below, sequenced in a study of control samples from healthy donors and cancer patients. Sequencing used immunoSEQ multiplex PCR; TCRdb keeps in-frame clones, though not all of them. The table shows approximately 170,000 clones, with approximately 90% occurring only once. The sample taken for sequencing was blood. The receptors were gathered from a man younger than 45 in good health.

The CDR3 bases are TGTGCCAGCAGCCGACAGAGCTCCTACGAGCAGTACTTC. This gives the protein CASSRQSSYEQYF. The genes are TRBV7-2 and TRBJ2-7, with D tentatively TRBD1 (5 bases). This CDR3 has 13 residues. Germline lookup yields CDR1 SGHTA and CDR2 FQGNSA. The V end lost 5 bases, the J end lost 0 bases, and 8 bases lay between the germline ends.

The gene calls are TRBV3-1 (or the pseudogene TRBV3-2) and TRBJ2-1; 13 nucleotides match TRBD2. Germline V gives CDR1 LGHDT, CDR2 YNNKEL (reference sequence). The CDR3 covers 17 residues. The V and J ends lost 5 bases and 4 bases, in that order; junction bases with no gene match: 8. The CDR3 DNA reads TGTGCCAGCAGCTCTATACTAGCGGGAGGGTCTTACAATGAGCAGTTCTTC. It specifies CASSSILAGGSYNEQFF.

This rearrangement joins TRBV7-6 to TRBJ2-3; 9 nucleotides agree with TRBD2. V shed 7 bases, J shed 1 base, and the junction held 6 bases outside the gene matches. There are 15 residues in the CDR3. Germline CDR1 and CDR2: SGHVS and FNYEAQ. The CDR3 DNA reads as TGTGCCAGCACCCGCGGGGGGGCCGGCACAGATACGCAGTATTTT. It is translated as CASTRGGAGTDTQYF.

V and J are TRBV3-1 (or the pseudogene TRBV3-2) and TRBJ2-2, with D tentatively TRBD1 (6 bases). The CDR3 consists of 13 residues. V lost 5 bases and J 6 bases, leaving 10 bases between the germline ends. Germline V gene lookup returns CDR1 LGHDT and CDR2 YNNKEL (reference sequence). DNA for the CDR3: TGTGCCAGCAGCTTCAGGGGCCCCGGGGAGCTGTTTTTT. Its translation: CASSFRGPGELFF.

The chain combines TRBV5-6 with TRBJ2-7; 7 bases line up with TRBD1. V shed 2 bases and J 2 bases; nucleotides not matched to a gene: 13. The CDR3 length is 17 residues. Germline-derived CDR1 and CDR2 are SGHDT and YYEEEE. CDR3 amino acids: CASSFQTGPVSPYEQYF. The CDR3 DNA sequence: TGTGCCAGCAGCTTCCAGACAGGGCCGGTTTCCCCCTACGAGCAGTACTTC.

V usage is TRBV10-3 and J usage is TRBJ1-6, with D tentatively TRBD1 (6 bases). The CDR3 spans 14 residues. Germline lookup yields CDR1 ENHRY and CDR2 SYGVKD. Trimming removed 7 bases at V and 5 bases at J, with 12 bases between. The CDR3 region is CAIKGGRDNSPLHF. CDR3 nucleotides: TGTGCCATCAAAGGGGGACGGGATAATTCACCCCTCCACTTT.

V and J are TRBV30 and TRBJ1-4; TRBD1 aligns across 9 bases. CDR3 length: 16 amino acids. The ends lost 2 bases at V and 5 bases at J; junction bases unmatched: 9. The germline V gene encodes CDR1 GTSNPN and CDR2 SVGIG (reference sequence). DNA of the CDR3: TGTGCCTGGAGTCTACGTAGACAGGGGGAAAATGAAAAACTGTTTTTT. Translated, it gives CAWSLRRQGENEKLFF.

This clone was seen once. The chain is built from TRBV5-4 and TRBJ2-5; D might be TRBD1 or TRBD2, each matching 5 bases. V lost 4 bases and J lost 5, with 6 bases in between. The germline CDR1 and CDR2 sequences are SGHNT and YYREEE (reference sequence). The CDR3 length is 11 residues. CDR3 DNA sequence: TGTGCCAGCAGCGGGGACGAGACCCAGTACTTC. Translation: CASSGDETQYF.

J is TRBJ2-7 and V is TRBV7-2, with a possible D match to TRBD2 (6 bases). Between the trimmed V and J ends, which lost 2 bases and 0 bases, there was a span of 11 bases. Germline-derived CDR1 and CDR2 are SGHTA and FQGNSA. The CDR3 is 15 amino acids. In nucleotides, the CDR3 is TGTGCCAGCAGCTTATCTTCTAGCGTCTCCTACGAGCAGTACTTC. It codes for CASSLSSSVSYEQYF.